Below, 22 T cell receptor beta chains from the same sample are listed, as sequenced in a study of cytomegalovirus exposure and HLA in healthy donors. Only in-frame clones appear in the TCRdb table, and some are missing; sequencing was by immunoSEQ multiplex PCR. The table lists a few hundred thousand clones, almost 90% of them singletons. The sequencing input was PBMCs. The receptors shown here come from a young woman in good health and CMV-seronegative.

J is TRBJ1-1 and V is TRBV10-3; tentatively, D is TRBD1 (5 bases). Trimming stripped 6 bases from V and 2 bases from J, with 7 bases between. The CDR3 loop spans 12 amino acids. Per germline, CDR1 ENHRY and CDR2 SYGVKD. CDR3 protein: CAIRGLNTEAFF. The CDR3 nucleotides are TGTGCCATCAGGGGACTCAACACTGAAGCTTTCTTT.

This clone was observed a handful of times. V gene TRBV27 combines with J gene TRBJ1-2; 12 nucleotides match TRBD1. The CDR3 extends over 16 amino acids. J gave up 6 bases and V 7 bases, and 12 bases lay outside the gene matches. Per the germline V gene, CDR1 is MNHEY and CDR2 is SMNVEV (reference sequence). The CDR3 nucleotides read TGTGCCAGCACTTTTTCCCGGGACAGGGGGCTTCATGGCTACACCTTC. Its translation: CASTFSRDRGLHGYTF.

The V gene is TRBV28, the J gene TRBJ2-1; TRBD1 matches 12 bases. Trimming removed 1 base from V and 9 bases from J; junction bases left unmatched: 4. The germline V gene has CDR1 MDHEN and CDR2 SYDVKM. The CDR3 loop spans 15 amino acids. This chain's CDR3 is CASSLSGTGGREQFF. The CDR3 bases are TGTGCCAGCAGTTTATCGGGGACAGGGGGCCGTGAGCAGTTCTTC.

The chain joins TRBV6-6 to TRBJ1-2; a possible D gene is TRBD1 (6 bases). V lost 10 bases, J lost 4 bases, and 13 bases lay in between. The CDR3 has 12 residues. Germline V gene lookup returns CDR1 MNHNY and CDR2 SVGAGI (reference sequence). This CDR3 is CATLGGGYGYTF. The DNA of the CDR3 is TGTGCCACCTTGGGAGGGGGCTATGGCTACACCTTC.

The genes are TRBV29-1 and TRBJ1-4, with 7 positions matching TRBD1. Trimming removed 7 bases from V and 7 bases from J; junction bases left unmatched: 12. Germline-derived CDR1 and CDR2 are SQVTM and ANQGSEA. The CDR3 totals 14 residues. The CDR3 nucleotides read TGCAGCGCCACCCCCGACAGGGCGGGTGAAAAACTGTTTTTT. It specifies CSATPDRAGEKLFF.

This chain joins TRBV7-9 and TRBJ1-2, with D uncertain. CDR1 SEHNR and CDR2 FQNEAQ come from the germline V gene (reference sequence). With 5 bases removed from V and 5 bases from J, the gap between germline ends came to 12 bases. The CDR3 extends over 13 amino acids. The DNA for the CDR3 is TGTGCCAGCAGCCCCGCGGCGGGATATGGCTACACCTTC. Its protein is CASSPAAGYGYTF.

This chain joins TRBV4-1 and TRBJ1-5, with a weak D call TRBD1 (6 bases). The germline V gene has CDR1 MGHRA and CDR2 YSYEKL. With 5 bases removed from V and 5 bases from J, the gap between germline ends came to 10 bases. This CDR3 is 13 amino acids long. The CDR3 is CASSGQPDQPQHF. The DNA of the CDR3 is TGCGCCAGCAGCGGACAGCCCGATCAGCCCCAGCATTTT.

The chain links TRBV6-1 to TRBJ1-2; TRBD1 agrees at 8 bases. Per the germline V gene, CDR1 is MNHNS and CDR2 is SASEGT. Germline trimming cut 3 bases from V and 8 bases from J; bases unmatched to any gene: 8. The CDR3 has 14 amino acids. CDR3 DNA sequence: TGTGCCAGCAGTGAGAGACAGGGGCGGGAAGGCTACACCTTC. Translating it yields CASSERQGREGYTF.

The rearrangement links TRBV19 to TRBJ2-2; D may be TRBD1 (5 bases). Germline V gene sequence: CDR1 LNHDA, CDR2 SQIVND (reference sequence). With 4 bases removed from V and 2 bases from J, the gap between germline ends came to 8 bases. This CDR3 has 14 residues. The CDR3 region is CASSRGRNTGELFF. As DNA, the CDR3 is TGTGCCAGTAGTAGGGGCAGAAACACCGGGGAGCTGTTTTTT.

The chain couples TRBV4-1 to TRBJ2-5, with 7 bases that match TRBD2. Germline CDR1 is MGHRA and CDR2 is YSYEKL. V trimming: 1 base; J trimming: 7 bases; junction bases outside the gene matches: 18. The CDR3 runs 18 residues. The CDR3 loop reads CASSQVPGLAAVGATQYF. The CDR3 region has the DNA TGCGCCAGCAGCCAAGTACCGGGGCTAGCGGCCGTCGGGGCGACCCAGTACTTC.

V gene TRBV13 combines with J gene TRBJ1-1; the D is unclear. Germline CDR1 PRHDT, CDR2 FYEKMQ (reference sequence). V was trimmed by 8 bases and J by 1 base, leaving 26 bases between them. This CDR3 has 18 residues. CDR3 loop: CASRWKVQTIVRNTEAFF. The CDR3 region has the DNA TGTGCCAGCCGGTGGAAGGTACAGACAATAGTAAGGAACACTGAAGCTTTCTTT.

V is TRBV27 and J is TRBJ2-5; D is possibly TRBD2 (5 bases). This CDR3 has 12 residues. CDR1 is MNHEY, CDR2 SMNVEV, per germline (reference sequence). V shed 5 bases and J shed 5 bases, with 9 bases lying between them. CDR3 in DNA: TGTGCCAGCAGTCCCTCGGGGGAGACCCAGTACTTC. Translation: CASSPSGETQYF.

The DNA of the CDR3 is TGTGCCTGGAGTGTAAATCTAGCGGGGGACAATACGCAGTATTTT. It encodes CAWSVNLAGDNTQYF. The chain has TRBV30 and TRBJ2-3; 10 positions match TRBD2. V lost 0 bases, J lost 7 bases, and 7 bases stayed unmatched. The germline V gene has CDR1 GTSNPN and CDR2 SVGIG (reference sequence). The length of the CDR3 is 15 residues.

CDR3 amino acids: CASSLAAGAPLGTGELFF. The CDR3 nucleotides read TGCGCCAGCAGCTTGGCAGCGGGGGCCCCCCTTGGGACCGGGGAGCTGTTTTTT. The V and J genes are TRBV5-1 and TRBJ2-2, with 8 nucleotides matching TRBD2. The V gene's germline CDR1 is SGHRS and CDR2 YFSETQ. The junction had 12 bases not matched to a gene; V was cut back by 0 bases and J by 5 bases. This CDR3 spans 18 amino acids.

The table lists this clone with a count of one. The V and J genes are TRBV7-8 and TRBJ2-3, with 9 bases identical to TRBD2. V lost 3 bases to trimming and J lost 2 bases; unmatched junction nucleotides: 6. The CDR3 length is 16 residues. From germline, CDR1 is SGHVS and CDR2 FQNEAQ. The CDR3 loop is CASSFHLAGNTDTQYF. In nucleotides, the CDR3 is TGTGCCAGCAGCTTCCACCTAGCGGGGAACACAGATACGCAGTATTTT.

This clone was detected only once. The CDR3 protein is CASSPSAGYEQYF. CDR3 in DNA: TGCGCCAGCAGCCCCTCCGCGGGCTACGAGCAGTACTTC. The rearrangement links TRBV4-1 to TRBJ2-7; D perhaps matches TRBD2 (5 bases). V was pared by 4 bases and J by 3 bases, with 10 bases between. Germline V gene lookup returns CDR1 MGHRA and CDR2 YSYEKL. CDR3 length: 13 residues.

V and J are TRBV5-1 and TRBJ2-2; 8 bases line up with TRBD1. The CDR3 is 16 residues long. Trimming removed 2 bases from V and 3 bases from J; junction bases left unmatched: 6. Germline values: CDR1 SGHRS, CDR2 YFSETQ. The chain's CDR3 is CASSFFPGGDTGELFF. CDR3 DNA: TGCGCCAGCAGCTTTTTTCCAGGGGGCGACACCGGGGAGCTGTTTTTT.

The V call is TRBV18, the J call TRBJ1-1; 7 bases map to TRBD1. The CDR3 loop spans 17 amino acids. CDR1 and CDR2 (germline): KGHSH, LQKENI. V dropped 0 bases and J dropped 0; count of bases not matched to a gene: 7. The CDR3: CASSPPKATGMNTEAFF. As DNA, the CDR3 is TGTGCCAGCTCACCACCGAAGGCGACAGGGATGAACACTGAAGCTTTCTTT.

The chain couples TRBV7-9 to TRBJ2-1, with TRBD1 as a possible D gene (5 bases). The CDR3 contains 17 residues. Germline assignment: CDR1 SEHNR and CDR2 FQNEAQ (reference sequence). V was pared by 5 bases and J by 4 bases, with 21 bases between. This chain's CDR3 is CASSPRQATRGYNEQFF. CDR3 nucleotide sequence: TGTGCCAGCAGCCCTCGCCAGGCAACAAGGGGATACAATGAGCAGTTCTTC.

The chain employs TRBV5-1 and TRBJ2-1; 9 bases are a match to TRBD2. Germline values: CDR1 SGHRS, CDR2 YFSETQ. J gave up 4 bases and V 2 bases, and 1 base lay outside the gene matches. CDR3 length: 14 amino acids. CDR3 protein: CASSLGLAYNEQFF. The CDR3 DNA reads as TGCGCCAGCAGCTTAGGACTAGCGTACAATGAGCAGTTCTTC. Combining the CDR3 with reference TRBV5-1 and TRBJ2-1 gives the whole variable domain KAGVTQTPRYLIKTRGQQVTLSCSPISGHRSVSWYQQTPGQGLQFLFEYFSETQRNKGNFPGRFSGRQFSNSRSEMNVSTLELGDSALYLCASSLGLAYNEQFFGPGTRLTVL.

The CDR3 loop reads CASSTDRRWNTEAFF. The CDR3 DNA reads as TGTGCCAGCAGTACCGACAGGAGGTGGAACACTGAAGCTTTCTTT. The chain is built from TRBV28 and TRBJ1-1, with D maybe TRBD1 (6 bases). The CDR3 spans 15 residues. Per the germline V gene, CDR1 is MDHEN and CDR2 is SYDVKM. V lost 5 bases to trimming and J lost 1 base, with 14 bases between them.

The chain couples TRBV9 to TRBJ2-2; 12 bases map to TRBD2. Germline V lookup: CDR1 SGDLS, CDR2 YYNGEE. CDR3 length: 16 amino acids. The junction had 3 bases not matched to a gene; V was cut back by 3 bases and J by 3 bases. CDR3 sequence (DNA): TGTGCCAGCAGCGGACTAGCGGGGGTGGACACCGGGGAGCTGTTTTTT. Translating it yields CASSGLAGVDTGELFF.